The TCR beta chain described here comes from a study of CD8 T cells in ankylosing spondylitis. Study-wide findings and caveats: Earlier work had already found some motif variants in reactive arthritis synovial fluid and blood. Within ankylosing spondylitis blood, a TCR beta motif made up of eight highly homologous variants appeared to be characteristic.

The CDR3 runs 12 residues. V was pared by 7 bases and J by 5 bases, with 11 bases between. Germline V lookup: CDR1 MNHEY, CDR2 SVGAGI. This clonotype has only a few counts. Its cognate antigen is unknown. TCRdb passed the 5' RACE reads through MiXCR, listing each CDR3 protein once. The sample contains some 250,000 distinct CDR3 sequences, about 11% of which appear only once. The origin of this receptor is a male donor with ankylosing spondylitis or in good health (not recorded which). Sequenced sample: blood, either unsorted or a sorted T cell fraction (not recorded which). The chain couples TRBV6-5 to TRBJ1-1; possibly TRBD1 for D (5 bases). The CDR3: CASMGVNTEAFF. CDR3 coding DNA: TGTGCCAGCATGGGGGTAAATACTGAAGCTTTCTTT.